This TCR beta chain was identified during a study of blood T cell repertoires in COVID-19. Study at large: Sources were T cells, B-cell-depleted T cells, or PBMCs; the material itself was cDNA or gDNA.

V was cut by 5 bases and J by 1 base, with 17 bases left in between. The CDR3 length is 15 residues. Germline assignment: CDR1 GTSNPN and CDR2 SVGIG (reference sequence). Clones were sequenced by immunoSEQ multiplex PCR, and TCRdb holds only the in-frame ones, with some missing. The data hold about 68,000 clones, with more than 65% observed a single time. What was sequenced was peripheral blood. The clonotype originates from a woman aged 45 to 65 with acute or convalescent COVID-19. The chain combines TRBV30 with TRBJ1-2; D remains unclear. CDR3: CAWGSPGRYNYGYTF. In nucleotides, the CDR3 is TGTGCCTGGGGATCTCCTGGGAGATATAACTATGGCTACACCTTC.